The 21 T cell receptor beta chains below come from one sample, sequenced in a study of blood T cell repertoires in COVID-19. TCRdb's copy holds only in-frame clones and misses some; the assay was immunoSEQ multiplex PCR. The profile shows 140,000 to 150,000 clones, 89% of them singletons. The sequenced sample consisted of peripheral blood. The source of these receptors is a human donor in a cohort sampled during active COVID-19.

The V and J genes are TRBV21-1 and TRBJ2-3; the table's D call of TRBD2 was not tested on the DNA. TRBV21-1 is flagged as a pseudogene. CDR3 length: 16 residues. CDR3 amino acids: CASSKAPGLAWDTQYF. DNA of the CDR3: TGTGCCAGCAGCAAAGCTCCGGGACTAGCGTGGGATACGCAGTATTTT.

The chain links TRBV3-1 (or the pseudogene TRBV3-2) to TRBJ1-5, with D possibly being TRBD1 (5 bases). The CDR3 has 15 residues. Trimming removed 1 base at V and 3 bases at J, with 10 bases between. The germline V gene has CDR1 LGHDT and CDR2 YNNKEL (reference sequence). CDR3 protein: CASSQGGDYNQPQHF. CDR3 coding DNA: TGTGCCAGCAGCCAAGGGGGGGACTACAATCAGCCCCAGCATTTT.

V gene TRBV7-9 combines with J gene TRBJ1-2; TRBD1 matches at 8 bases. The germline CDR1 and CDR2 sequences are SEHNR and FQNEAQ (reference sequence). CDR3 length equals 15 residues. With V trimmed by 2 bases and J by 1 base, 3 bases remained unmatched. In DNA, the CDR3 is TGTGCCAGCAGCTTAAGGGGACAGGTTAACTATGGCTACACCTTC. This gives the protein CASSLRGQVNYGYTF.

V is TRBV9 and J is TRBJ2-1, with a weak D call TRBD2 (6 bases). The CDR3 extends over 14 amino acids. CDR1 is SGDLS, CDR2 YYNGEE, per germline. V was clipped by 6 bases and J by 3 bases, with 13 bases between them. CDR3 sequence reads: CASTPEGNYNEQFF. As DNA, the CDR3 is TGTGCCAGCACCCCGGAGGGAAACTACAATGAGCAGTTCTTC.

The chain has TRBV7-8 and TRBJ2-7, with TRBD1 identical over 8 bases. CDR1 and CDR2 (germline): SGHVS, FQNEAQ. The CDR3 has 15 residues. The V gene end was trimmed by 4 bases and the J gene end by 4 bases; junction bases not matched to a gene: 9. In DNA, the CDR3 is TGTGCCAGCAGCTCCACCGGGACAGGCCTTTACGAGCAGTACTTC. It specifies CASSSTGTGLYEQYF. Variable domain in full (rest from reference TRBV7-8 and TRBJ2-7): GAGVSQSPRYKVAKRGQDVALRCDPISGHVSLFWYQQALGQGPEFLTYFQNEAQLDKSGLPSDRFFAERPEGSVSTLKIQRTQQEDSAVYLCASSSTGTGLYEQYFGPGTRLTVT.

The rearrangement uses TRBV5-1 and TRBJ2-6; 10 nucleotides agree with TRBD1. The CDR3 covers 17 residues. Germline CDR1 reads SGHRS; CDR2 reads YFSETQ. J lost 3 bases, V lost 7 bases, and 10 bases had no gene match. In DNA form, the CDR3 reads TGCGCCAGCTCCCGGGACAGGGGAATGTATGGGGCCAACGTCCTGACTTTC. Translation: CASSRDRGMYGANVLTF.

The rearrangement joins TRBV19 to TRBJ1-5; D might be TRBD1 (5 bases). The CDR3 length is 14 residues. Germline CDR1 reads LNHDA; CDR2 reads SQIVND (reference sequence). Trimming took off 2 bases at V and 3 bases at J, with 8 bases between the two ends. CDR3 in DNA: TGTGCCAGTAGTATACAGGGTTTCAATCAGCCCCAGCATTTT. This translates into CASSIQGFNQPQHF.

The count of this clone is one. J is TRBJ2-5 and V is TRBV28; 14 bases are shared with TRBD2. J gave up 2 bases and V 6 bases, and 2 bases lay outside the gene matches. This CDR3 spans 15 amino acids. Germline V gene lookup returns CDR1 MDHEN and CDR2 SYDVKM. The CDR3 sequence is CASSGLAGGQETQYF. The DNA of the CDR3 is TGTGCCAGCAGCGGACTAGCGGGGGGACAAGAGACCCAGTACTTC. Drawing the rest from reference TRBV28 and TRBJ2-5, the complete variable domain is DVKVTQSSRYLVKRTGEKVFLECVQDMDHENMFWYRQDPGLGLRLIYFSYDVKMKEKGDIPEGYSVSREKKERFSLILESASTNQTSMYLCASSGLAGGQETQYFGPGTRLLVL.

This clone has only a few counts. Written as DNA, the CDR3 is TGTGCCAGCAGCTTAGAGTCGCGGGGGGCCCCTGAGCAGTTCTTC. Residues: CASSLESRGAPEQFF. The genes are TRBV7-8 and TRBJ2-1; 8 bases align to TRBD2. The J segment lost 9 bases and the V segment lost 1 base, leaving 8 bases of the junction unmatched. CDR1 SGHVS and CDR2 FQNEAQ come from the germline V gene. The CDR3 is 15 residues long.

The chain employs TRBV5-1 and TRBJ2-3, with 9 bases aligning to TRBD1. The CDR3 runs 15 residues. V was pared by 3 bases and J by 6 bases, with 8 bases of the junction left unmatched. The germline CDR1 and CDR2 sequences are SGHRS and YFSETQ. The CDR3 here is CASSYRTGEVDTQYF. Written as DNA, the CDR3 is TGCGCCAGCAGCTATAGGACAGGGGAAGTTGATACGCAGTATTTT.

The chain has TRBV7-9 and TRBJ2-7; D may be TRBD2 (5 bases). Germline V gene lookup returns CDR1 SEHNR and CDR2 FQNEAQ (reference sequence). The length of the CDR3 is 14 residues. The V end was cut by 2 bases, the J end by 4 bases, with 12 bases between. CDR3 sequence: CASSLFSGEYEQYF. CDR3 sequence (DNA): TGTGCCAGCAGCTTATTTTCCGGGGAATACGAGCAGTACTTC.

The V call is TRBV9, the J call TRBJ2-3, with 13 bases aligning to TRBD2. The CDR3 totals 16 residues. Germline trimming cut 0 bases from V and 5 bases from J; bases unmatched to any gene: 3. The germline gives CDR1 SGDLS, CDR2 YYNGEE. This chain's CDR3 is CASSVEGLAGIDTQYF. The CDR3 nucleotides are TGTGCCAGCAGCGTAGAGGGACTAGCGGGGATAGATACGCAGTATTTT.

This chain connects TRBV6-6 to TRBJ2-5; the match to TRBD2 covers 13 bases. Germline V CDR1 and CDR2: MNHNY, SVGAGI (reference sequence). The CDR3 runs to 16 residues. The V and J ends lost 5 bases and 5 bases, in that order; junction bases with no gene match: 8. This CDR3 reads CASSTRLAGGTETQYF. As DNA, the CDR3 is TGTGCCAGCAGTACCCGACTAGCGGGGGGTACCGAGACCCAGTACTTC.

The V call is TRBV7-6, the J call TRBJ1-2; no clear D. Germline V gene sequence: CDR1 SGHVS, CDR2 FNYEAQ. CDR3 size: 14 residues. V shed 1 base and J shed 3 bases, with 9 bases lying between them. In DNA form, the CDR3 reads TGTGCCAGCAGCTTAGGAGGCTGGGACTATGGCTACACCTTC. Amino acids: CASSLGGWDYGYTF.

For the CDR3, the DNA is TGTGCCAGCAGTGAAGCCATCGGCAGGTTTAATGAAAAACTGTTTTTT. Its protein is CASSEAIGRFNEKLFF. The rearrangement joins TRBV6-1 to TRBJ1-4; no definite D call. V lost 0 bases to trimming and J lost 4 bases, with 12 bases between them. CDR1 and CDR2 from the germline V gene are MNHNS and SASEGT. The CDR3 spans 16 residues.

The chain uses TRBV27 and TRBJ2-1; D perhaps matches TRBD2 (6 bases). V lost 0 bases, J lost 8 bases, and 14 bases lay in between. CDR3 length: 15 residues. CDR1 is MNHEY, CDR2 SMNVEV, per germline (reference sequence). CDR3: CASSLSSWRGDEQFF. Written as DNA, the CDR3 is TGTGCCAGCAGTTTATCGTCATGGCGGGGAGATGAGCAGTTCTTC.

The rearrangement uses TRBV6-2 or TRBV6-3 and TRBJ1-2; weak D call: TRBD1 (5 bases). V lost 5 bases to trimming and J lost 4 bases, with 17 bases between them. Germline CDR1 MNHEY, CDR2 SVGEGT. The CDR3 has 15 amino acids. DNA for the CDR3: TGTGCCAGCAGTAACCCCTGGGGGGACGGCTATGGCTACACCTTC. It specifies CASSNPWGDGYGYTF.

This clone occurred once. CDR3 sequence: CASSAGQGVIDTEAFF. In DNA form, the CDR3 reads TGTGCCAGCTCCGCAGGACAGGGGGTTATTGACACTGAAGCTTTCTTT. The V gene is TRBV25-1, the J gene TRBJ1-1, with 10 bases identical to TRBD1. This CDR3 is built from 16 residues. Germline loops: CDR1 MGHDK, CDR2 SYGVNS. After removal of 8 bases from V and 3 bases from J, the junction contained 12 bases not matched to a gene.

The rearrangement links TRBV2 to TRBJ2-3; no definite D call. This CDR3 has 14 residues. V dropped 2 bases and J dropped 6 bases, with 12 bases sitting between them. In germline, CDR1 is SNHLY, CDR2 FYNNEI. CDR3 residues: CASSERVAFDTQYF. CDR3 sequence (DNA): TGTGCCAGCAGTGAACGGGTAGCTTTCGATACGCAGTATTTT.

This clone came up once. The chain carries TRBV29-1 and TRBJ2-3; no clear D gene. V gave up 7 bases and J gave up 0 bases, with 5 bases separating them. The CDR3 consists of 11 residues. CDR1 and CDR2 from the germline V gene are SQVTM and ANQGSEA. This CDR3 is CSGASTDTQYF. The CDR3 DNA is TGCAGCGGAGCTAGCACAGATACGCAGTATTTT.

The CDR3, as DNA: TGTGCCAGCAGGCAGGGGACTAGTTTACAAGAGACCCAGTACTTC. This encodes CASRQGTSLQETQYF. V and J are TRBV7-2 and TRBJ2-5; 8 positions agree with TRBD2. Trimming took 6 bases from V and 2 from J; bases not matched to a gene: 8. This CDR3 is built from 15 residues. Germline loops: CDR1 SGHTA, CDR2 FQGNSA.